The next 22 T cell receptor beta chains were all read from a single sample in a study of blood T cell repertoires in COVID-19. The table came from immunoSEQ multiplex PCR; TCRdb's copy has only in-frame clones and leaves some out. Of over 85,000 clones listed, more than 65% are singletons. The sequencing sample was made of peripheral blood. The receptors derive from a man aged 55 to 69 with acute or convalescent COVID-19.

V is TRBV28 and J is TRBJ1-2; D might be TRBD1 (5 bases). Trimming shortened V by 5 bases and J by 4 bases, and 17 bases separated the two germline ends. Looked up from germline, CDR1 is MDHEN and CDR2 is SYDVKM. The CDR3 has 15 residues. CDR3 in amino acids: CASSPLVGAIYGYTF. The DNA for the CDR3 is TGTGCCAGCAGTCCCCTTGTAGGGGCGATCTATGGCTACACCTTC.

V and J are TRBV29-1 and TRBJ2-7; D might be TRBD2 (6 bases). The CDR3 is 14 residues long. CDR1 is SQVTM and CDR2 is ANQGSEA in the germline V gene. V was trimmed by 4 bases and J by 0 bases, leaving 13 bases between them. The CDR3 coding sequence is TGCAGCGTTGGGGACTTTAGAAGCTCCTACGAGCAGTACTTC. As protein: CSVGDFRSSYEQYF.

The chain links TRBV6-5 to TRBJ2-7; tentatively, D is TRBD1 (6 bases). This CDR3 is built from 15 residues. The V end was cut by 6 bases, the J end by 6 bases, with 21 bases between. Germline assignment: CDR1 MNHEY and CDR2 SVGAGI. In DNA form, the CDR3 reads TGTGCCAGCAGCTTGGGGGCAAGGACGGTAGGCGAGCAGTACTTC. It yields the protein CASSLGARTVGEQYF.

The chain recombines TRBV2 with TRBJ1-4, with 7 bases aligning to TRBD1. The CDR3 covers 13 residues. CDR1 SNHLY and CDR2 FYNNEI come from the germline V gene. The ends lost 8 bases at V and 8 bases at J; junction bases unmatched: 8. Here the CDR3 DNA reads TGTGCCAGCCGACCAGGGGGTGAGGAAAAACTGTTTTTT. Its protein product is CASRPGGEEKLFF.

This rearrangement joins TRBV2 to TRBJ2-7, with 12 bases that match TRBD1. The CDR3 runs 14 residues. Unmatched junction bases numbered 7, after V lost 9 bases and J lost 4 bases. CDR1 is SNHLY, CDR2 FYNNEI, per germline. In nucleotides, the CDR3 is TGTGCCAGGCCGTGGGGACAGGGGGCATACGAGCAGTACTTC. This codes for CARPWGQGAYEQYF.

V usage is TRBV5-1 and J usage is TRBJ2-1; D is possibly TRBD1 (6 bases). V was pared by 1 base and J by 0 bases, with 17 bases between. The germline gives CDR1 SGHRS, CDR2 YFSETQ. The CDR3 runs 18 residues. As DNA, the CDR3 is TGCGCCAGCAGCTTGTCTGACAGGAGTACTCGCTCCTACAATGAGCAGTTCTTC. Protein sequence: CASSLSDRSTRSYNEQFF.

The rearrangement links TRBV28 to TRBJ2-7; 10 bases fit TRBD1. The germline gives CDR1 MDHEN, CDR2 SYDVKM. With 6 bases clipped from V and 1 base from J, the junction kept 6 bases outside the gene matches. The CDR3 is 15 residues long. Here the CDR3 DNA reads TGTGCCAGCAGGTTGGGGACAGGGGCGTCCTACGAGCAGTACTTC. As protein: CASRLGTGASYEQYF.

The chain recombines TRBV19 with TRBJ1-2; 8 bases are shared with TRBD1. The V gene's germline CDR1 is LNHDA and CDR2 SQIVND (reference sequence). CDR3 length: 14 amino acids. Trimming removed 5 bases from V and 1 base from J; junction bases left unmatched: 3. The CDR3 region is CASSGQGINYGYTF. The CDR3 bases are TGTGCCAGTAGTGGACAGGGTATTAACTATGGCTACACCTTC.

V and J are TRBV4-1 and TRBJ1-3; no reliable D call. Germline-derived CDR1 and CDR2 are MGHRA and YSYEKL. Trimming left V 1 base short and J 4 bases short, with 8 bases between. This CDR3 region has 14 residues. The CDR3 region is CASSQVGLGNTIYF. The DNA of the CDR3 is TGCGCCAGCAGCCAAGTGGGCCTGGGAAACACCATATATTTT.

This chain links TRBV2 with TRBJ1-1; possibly TRBD1 for D (6 bases). From germline, CDR1 is SNHLY and CDR2 FYNNEI. This CDR3 spans 14 amino acids. Trimming removed 7 bases at V and 1 base at J, with 13 bases between. CDR3 sequence: CASTLTDRNTEAFF. The CDR3, as DNA: TGTGCCAGCACCCTAACGGACAGGAACACTGAAGCTTTCTTT.

V gene TRBV5-8 combines with J gene TRBJ2-3; TRBD2 might be the D (5 bases). Trimming pared 4 bases from V and 1 base from J, leaving 16 bases between. CDR1 SGHTS and CDR2 YDEGEE come from the germline V gene. The CDR3 is 16 residues long. CDR3 sequence reads: CASSPETGYRTDTQYF. In DNA form, the CDR3 reads TGTGCCAGCAGCCCCGAGACGGGGTACCGCACAGATACGCAGTATTTT.

V gene TRBV27 combines with J gene TRBJ1-2; D remains unclear. This CDR3 spans 13 amino acids. Germline loops: CDR1 MNHEY, CDR2 SMNVEV (reference sequence). V was pared by 2 bases and J by 9 bases, with 13 bases between. CDR3 coding DNA: TGTGCCAGCAGTTTACTCAACAGTAATAGCTACACCTTC. It specifies CASSLLNSNSYTF.

The genes are TRBV11-2 and TRBJ2-1; D not certain. V was shortened by 4 bases and J by 0 bases, with 4 bases between the two germline ends. Germline CDR1 SGHAT, CDR2 FQNNGV. There are 13 residues in the CDR3. For the CDR3, the DNA is TGTGCCAGCAGCTCCTTCTCCTACAATGAGCAGTTCTTC. Residues: CASSSFSYNEQFF.

The CDR3 reads CASRAYGGSGVTYNEQFF. In DNA, the CDR3 is TGTGCCAGCAGGGCCTATGGGGGTAGCGGGGTTACCTACAATGAGCAGTTCTTC. The chain has TRBV2 and TRBJ2-1, with 8 nucleotides matching TRBD2. Germline CDR1 reads SNHLY; CDR2 reads FYNNEI. The V segment lost 6 bases and the J segment 2 bases; nucleotides outside the gene matches: 15. The CDR3 extends over 18 amino acids.

Concerning this clone: This sample includes further DNA sequences coding for the same CDR3. The chain has TRBV12-3 or TRBV12-4 and TRBJ2-3; 7 bases fit TRBD1. The CDR3 consists of 13 residues. V shed 6 bases and J 4 bases; nucleotides not matched to a gene: 4. CDR3 bases: TGTGCCAGCAGACCTACAGGGGCAGATACGCAGTATTTT. Translating it yields CASRPTGADTQYF.

This chain uses TRBV29-1 with TRBJ1-2, with TRBD1 identical over 10 bases. Per germline, CDR1 SQVTM and CDR2 ANQGSEA. This CDR3 has 13 amino acids. V lost 6 bases, J lost 5 bases, and 6 bases stayed unmatched. This CDR3 is CSVSGTGEYGYTF. The CDR3 bases are TGCAGCGTATCCGGGACAGGGGAATATGGCTACACCTTC.

This clone has at least ten counts. CDR3 amino acids: CASSYIRTGGHYGYTF. CDR3 DNA: TGTGCCAGCAGTTATATCCGGACAGGAGGCCACTATGGCTACACCTTC. V usage is TRBV6-5 and J usage is TRBJ1-2, with TRBD1 identical over 7 bases. Per the germline V gene, CDR1 is MNHEY and CDR2 is SVGAGI. The V segment lost 3 bases and the J segment 3 bases; nucleotides outside the gene matches: 10. The CDR3 extends over 16 amino acids.

The chain couples TRBV19 to TRBJ1-2; D gene uncertain. Germline V gene lookup returns CDR1 LNHDA and CDR2 SQIVND (reference sequence). This CDR3 is 10 amino acids long. V was clipped by 10 bases and J by 3 bases, with 6 bases between them. CDR3 region: CATGDYGYTF. In DNA form, the CDR3 reads TGTGCCACCGGGGACTATGGCTACACCTTC.

The chain couples TRBV28 to TRBJ1-1, with 7 bases fitting TRBD1. Losses at the gene ends were 6 bases for V and 3 bases for J; bases not matched to a gene: 10. The CDR3 loop spans 15 amino acids. Germline V gene sequence: CDR1 MDHEN, CDR2 SYDVKM. The CDR3 here is CASRIGGASYTEAFF. In nucleotides, the CDR3 is TGTGCCAGCAGAATAGGGGGCGCGTCGTACACTGAAGCTTTCTTT.

This clone was detected a few times. The rearrangement joins TRBV19 to TRBJ2-6; the D gene is possibly TRBD1 (6 bases). The germline gives CDR1 LNHDA, CDR2 SQIVND (reference sequence). The CDR3 runs 18 residues. Trimming removed 3 bases from V and 2 bases from J, with 17 bases in between. The CDR3 protein is CASSIWSEGVTGANVLTF. CDR3 sequence (DNA): TGTGCCAGTAGTATTTGGTCTGAGGGGGTCACTGGGGCCAACGTCCTGACTTTC.

Only one count was recorded for this clone. V gene TRBV3-1 (or the pseudogene TRBV3-2) combines with J gene TRBJ2-1; maybe TRBD2 (5 bases). Germline lookup yields CDR1 LGHDT and CDR2 YNNKEL (reference sequence). V was clipped by 7 bases and J by 2 bases, with 9 bases between them. This CDR3 is 13 amino acids long. The CDR3 loop is CASTRGTYNEQFF. DNA of the CDR3: TGTGCCAGCACCCGGGGTACCTACAATGAGCAGTTCTTC.

The chain employs TRBV6-1 and TRBJ2-5, with D tentatively TRBD2 (6 bases). This CDR3 is 16 amino acids long. The germline CDR1 and CDR2 sequences are MNHNS and SASEGT. The V end lost 3 bases, the J end lost 5 bases, and 19 bases lay between the germline ends. The CDR3 DNA sequence: TGTGCCAGCAGTGACAGGTTAGCGGCCCACCTGGAGACCCAGTACTTC. Its protein is CASSDRLAAHLETQYF.